This T cell receptor (beta chain) was sequenced during a study of blood T cell repertoires in COVID-19. Study processing details: Amplification from reference gene primers served as the basis for estimated nucleated cell counts. Repertoires were generated with immunoSEQ multiplex PCR, while TCRdb's copy carries only in-frame clones and drops some. That table is the source of V, J and clone size, and D and trimming were worked out from the DNA. The sample includes about 130,000 clones, about nine tenths of them seen just once. The germline gives CDR1 SEHNR, CDR2 FQNEAQ (reference sequence). V lost 5 bases to trimming and J lost 3 bases; unmatched junction nucleotides: 6. The CDR3 totals 15 residues.

Sequencing used peripheral blood. The sequence was collected from a man over 45 with active COVID-19. The rearrangement uses TRBV7-9 and TRBJ1-2; TRBD1 aligns across 10 bases. The CDR3 bases are TGTGCCAGCAGCCTACCGGGACAGGGGTACTATGGCTACACCTTC. Protein sequence: CASSLPGQGYYGYTF.